This TCR beta chain was captured in a study of T cells after yellow fever vaccination. Notes on the study in general: Only a small proportion of the clonotypes turned up in both the CD4 and the CD8 compartments, likely arising from convergent recombination.

Of note for this clonotype: The antigen is unknown.

TCRdb re-called the 5' RACE reads with MiXCR, one entry per CDR3 protein. The sample consists of about 260,000 distinct CDR3 sequences, around 5.3% of them appearing once. CDR1 MNHEY and CDR2 SMNVEV come from the germline V gene (reference sequence). V was pared by 5 bases and J by 8 bases, with 21 bases between. CDR3 length: 15 amino acids. The chain is built from TRBV27 and TRBJ1-2, with no clear D. The clonotype was recovered from a man aged 18 to 30 who received the YFV17D yellow fever vaccine. This specimen consisted of CD4+ T cells sorted from PBMCs, obtained on the day of the yellow fever booster vaccination. The CDR3 coding sequence is TGTGCCAGCAGTCCTTCCGGGCCTCCTTACTGGGGCTACACCTTC. Translating it yields CASSPSGPPYWGYTF.